A selection of T cell receptor beta chains follows, all from one sample in a study of metastatic and nonmetastatic thyroid tumors. TCRdb re-processed the PCR reads through MiXCR. The sample lists about 33,000 clones; roughly a sixth were seen once. The sequencing input was blood. Receptors originate from a male donor with papillary thyroid cancer or a benign thyroid nodule (not recorded which). Some clones in this sample may be carry-over from other donors' samples. The CDR3 runs from the conserved cysteine through the conserved F or W. D genes are given only for firm matches. Not all rows give a size; the values are once, few, many and, for expanded clones, a class.

V: TRBV7-9; D: -; size: -; J: TRBJ2-1; CDR3: CASSFAGAYEQFF; DNA: TGTGCCAGCAGCTTCGCGGGCGCATATGAGCAGTTCTTC
V: TRBV11-3; D: -; size: -; J: TRBJ2-1; CDR3: CASSHQGLADEQFF; DNA: TGTGCCAGCAGCCACCAAGGGCTGGCGGATGAGCAGTTCTTC
V: TRBV2; D: -; size: many; J: TRBJ1-1; CDR3: CASKIYSNTEAFF; DNA: TGTGCCAGCAAAATATACAGCAACACTGAAGCTTTCTTT
V: TRBV27; D: -; size: few; J: TRBJ2-3; CDR3: CASTTGYPDTQYF; DNA: TGTGCCAGCACAACAGGGTATCCAGATACGCAGTATTTT
V: TRBV2; D: TRBD1; size: many; J: TRBJ2-1; CDR3: CASTGTGSFNEQFF; DNA: TGTGCCAGCACCGGGACAGGGAGTTTCAATGAGCAGTTCTTC
V: TRBV6-1; D: -; size: -; J: TRBJ1-1; CDR3: CASMGHTEAFF; DNA: TGTGCCAGCATGGGGCACACTGAAGCTTTCTTT
V: TRBV5-1; D: -; size: -; J: TRBJ2-7; CDR3: CASSSGGSYYEQYF; DNA: TGCGCCAGCAGCTCTGGCGGGTCATACTATGAGCAGTACTTC
V: TRBV7-2; D: -; size: once; J: TRBJ1-4; CDR3: CASSAAGATNEKLFF; DNA: TGTGCCAGCAGCGCTGCAGGGGCAACTAATGAAAAACTGTTTTTT
V: TRBV28; D: TRBD2; size: medium-sized; J: TRBJ2-1; CDR3: CASSPGTSGDYEQFF; DNA: TGTGCCAGCAGTCCCGGGACTAGCGGGGACTATGAGCAGTTCTTC
V: TRBV12-3/TRBV12-4; D: -; size: many; J: TRBJ2-5; CDR3: CASSLIDPLAEETQYF; DNA: TGTGCCAGCAGTTTAATAGACCCCTTGGCCGAAGAGACCCAGTACTTC
V: TRBV10-1; D: TRBD1; size: medium-sized; J: TRBJ2-7; CDR3: CASSGYGQGISEQYF; DNA: TGCGCCAGCAGTGGATACGGACAGGGAATTTCCGAGCAGTACTTC
V: TRBV7-2; D: TRBD1; size: many; J: TRBJ2-1; CDR3: CASSLGDRDYSEQFF; DNA: TGTGCCAGCAGCTTAGGGGACAGGGACTACAGTGAGCAGTTCTTC
V: TRBV20-1; D: -; size: many; J: TRBJ1-1; CDR3: CSALPGVVTEAFF; DNA: TGCAGTGCTCTCCCGGGGGTAGTAACTGAAGCTTTCTTT
V: TRBV7-9; D: -; size: many; J: TRBJ1-1; CDR3: CASSQTGMIEAFF; DNA: TGTGCCAGCAGCCAAACGGGTATGATCGAAGCTTTCTTT
V: TRBV6-1; D: -; size: few; J: TRBJ1-5; CDR3: CASSERGSDQPQHF; DNA: TGTGCCAGCAGTGAAAGGGGGTCAGATCAGCCCCAGCATTTT
V: TRBV20-1; D: TRBD2; size: -; J: TRBJ2-3; CDR3: CSARSVAGVTDTQYF; DNA: TGCAGTGCCCGGTCAGTAGCGGGGGTAACAGATACGCAGTATTTT
V: TRBV6-1; D: TRBD1; size: -; J: TRBJ1-5; CDR3: CASREGANEPQHF; DNA: TGTGCCAGCAGGGAGGGGGCGAATGAGCCACAGCATTTT
V: TRBV7-2; D: -; size: many; J: TRBJ2-7; CDR3: CASSLGGSPREQYF; DNA: TGTGCCAGCAGCTTAGGTGGCAGTCCGCGCGAGCAGTACTTC
V: TRBV7-9; D: -; size: many; J: TRBJ2-7; CDR3: CASSSPPGERVPEQYF; DNA: TGTGCCAGCAGCTCCCCTCCAGGGGAACGTGTCCCCGAGCAGTACTTC
V: TRBV19; D: -; size: many; J: TRBJ1-5; CDR3: CASSIRGFRQPQHF; DNA: TGTGCCAGTAGTATCCGGGGATTTCGTCAGCCCCAGCATTTT
V: TRBV12-3/TRBV12-4; D: -; size: few; J: TRBJ2-3; CDR3: CASSPPGPRHGTQYF; DNA: TGTGCCAGCAGTCCACCGGGACCCAGACATGGTACGCAGTATTTT
V: TRBV28; D: TRBD2; size: many; J: TRBJ2-3; CDR3: CASSSWTSMADTQYF; DNA: TGTGCCAGCAGTTCATGGACTAGTATGGCAGATACGCAGTATTTT
V: TRBV6-1; D: TRBD2; size: medium-sized; J: TRBJ2-3; CDR3: CASSGLAGDPTDTQYF; DNA: TGTGCCAGCAGTGGACTAGCGGGGGACCCCACAGATACGCAGTATTTT
V: TRBV28; D: TRBD2; size: -; J: TRBJ2-2; CDR3: CASSLFTFTSGRANGELFF; DNA: TGTGCCAGCAGTTTATTTACCTTTACTAGCGGGAGGGCCAACGGGGAGCTGTTTTTT
V: TRBV25-1; D: -; size: many; J: TRBJ2-7; CDR3: CASSELGTGEQYF; DNA: TGTGCCAGCAGTGAATTGGGAACAGGCGAGCAGTACTTC
V: TRBV20-1; D: -; size: -; J: TRBJ2-5; CDR3: CSASDFGEWYF; DNA: TGCAGTGCTAGTGACTTTGGAGAATGGTACTTC
V: TRBV6-5; D: TRBD1; size: medium-sized; J: TRBJ2-1; CDR3: CASSYGTGGRNEQFF; DNA: TGTGCCAGCAGTTACGGGACAGGGGGCAGGAATGAGCAGTTCTTC
V: TRBV11-1; D: TRBD1; size: once; J: TRBJ1-1; CDR3: CASSRYGTGRNTEAFF; DNA: TGTGCCAGCAGCCGATACGGGACAGGAAGGAACACTGAAGCTTTCTTT
V: TRBV5-1; D: TRBD1; size: many; J: TRBJ2-5; CDR3: CASSVTGGSWETQYF; DNA: TGCGCCAGCAGCGTTACAGGGGGCAGTTGGGAGACCCAGTACTTC
V: TRBV5-1; D: -; size: many; J: TRBJ2-5; CDR3: CASSLELAGPLGGETQYF; DNA: TGCGCCAGCAGCTTGGAACTTGCGGGACCCCTCGGCGGTGAGACCCAGTACTTC
V: TRBV6-1; D: -; size: many; J: TRBJ1-4; CDR3: CASPRSTNEKLFF; DNA: TGTGCCAGCCCTCGTTCAACTAATGAAAAACTGTTTTTT
V: TRBV2; D: TRBD1; size: -; J: TRBJ2-7; CDR3: CASSGWDRRSYEQYF; DNA: TGTGCCAGCAGTGGCTGGGACAGGCGGTCCTACGAGCAGTACTTC
V: TRBV5-1; D: TRBD2; size: once; J: TRBJ2-7; CDR3: CASSFGLAGREQYF; DNA: TGCGCCAGCAGTTTCGGGCTAGCGGGTCGCGAGCAGTACTTC
V: TRBV5-8; D: -; size: many; J: TRBJ1-4; CDR3: CASGDIGGVNEKLFF; DNA: TGTGCCAGCGGAGATATTGGAGGGGTTAATGAAAAACTGTTTTTT
V: TRBV6-1; D: -; size: medium-sized; J: TRBJ2-2; CDR3: CASSARVGGGELFF; DNA: TGTGCCAGCAGTGCCAGGGTTGGAGGCGGGGAGCTGTTTTTT
V: TRBV4-1; D: TRBD2; size: once; J: TRBJ2-7; CDR3: CASSQPSGNSYEQYF; DNA: TGCGCCAGCAGCCAGCCTAGCGGTAACTCCTACGAGCAGTACTTC
V: TRBV27; D: TRBD1; size: -; J: TRBJ2-2; CDR3: CASGSLRGLPVGELFF; DNA: TGTGCCAGCGGAAGTTTAAGGGGGCTCCCCGTTGGGGAGCTTTTTTTT
V: TRBV7-2; D: -; size: -; J: TRBJ1-6; CDR3: CASRLGTATSRLHF; DNA: TGTGCAAGCAGGCTTGGGACCGCCACGTCTAGACTCCACTTT
V: TRBV5-1; D: TRBD1; size: -; J: TRBJ2-7; CDR3: CASSSRGQGPYEQYF; DNA: TGCGCCAGCAGCTCGAGAGGACAGGGACCTTACGAGCAGTACTTC
V: TRBV28; D: -; size: few; J: TRBJ2-7; CDR3: CDSSLTQESEQYF; DNA: TGTGACAGCAGTTTAACCCAAGAGAGTGAGCAGTACTTC
V: TRBV6-1; D: TRBD2; size: -; J: TRBJ2-7; CDR3: CASTRESSYEQYF; DNA: TGTGCCAGCACGCGGGAGAGCTCCTACGAGCAGTACTTC
V: TRBV11-2; D: TRBD1; size: many; J: TRBJ2-5; CDR3: CASSFQGAIGGEETQYF; DNA: TGTGCCAGCAGCTTTCAGGGGGCGATCGGGGGAGAAGAGACCCAGTACTTC
V: TRBV2; D: -; size: few; J: TRBJ2-1; CDR3: CASRGLGYNEQFF; DNA: TGTGCCAGCAGAGGCCTAGGTTACAATGAGCAGTTCTTC
V: TRBV20-1; D: -; size: once; J: TRBJ2-1; CDR3: CSARDRGKQDPYNEQFF; DNA: TGCAGTGCTAGAGATCGGGGGAAACAGGACCCTTACAATGAGCAGTTCTTC
V: TRBV13; D: TRBD2; size: many; J: TRBJ2-7; CDR3: CASSLAPGRAEEQYF; DNA: TGTGCCAGCAGCTTAGCCCCCGGGAGGGCCGAGGAGCAGTACTTC
V: TRBV6-2/TRBV6-3; D: -; size: medium-sized; J: TRBJ1-6; CDR3: CASNENREKSPLHF; DNA: TGTGCCAGTAATGAGAACAGGGAGAAATCACCCCTCCACTTT
V: TRBV12-5; D: -; size: few; J: TRBJ2-2; CDR3: CASGPQVNTGELFF; DNA: TGTGCTAGTGGACCTCAGGTGAACACCGGGGAGCTGTTTTTT
V: TRBV27; D: TRBD1; size: many; J: TRBJ1-5; CDR3: CASSLGRGRWQPQHF; DNA: TGTGCCAGCAGTTTGGGCAGGGGGAGATGGCAGCCCCAGCATTTT
V: TRBV5-1; D: -; size: many; J: TRBJ2-2; CDR3: CASSLSLDTGELFF; DNA: TGCGCCAGCAGCCTAAGTTTGGACACCGGGGAGCTGTTTTTT
V: TRBV28; D: TRBD2; size: -; J: TRBJ2-3; CDR3: CASSSSTSGVHDPQYF; DNA: TGTGCCAGCAGTTCCTCTACTAGCGGGGTCCATGACCCGCAGTATTTT
V: TRBV12-5; D: TRBD2; size: -; J: TRBJ2-3; CDR3: CASGTVAGGTTDTQYF; DNA: TGTGCTAGTGGCACCGTAGCGGGAGGAACCACAGATACGCAGTATTTT
V: TRBV20-1; D: TRBD1; size: many; J: TRBJ1-4; CDR3: CSASQGGDEKLFF; DNA: TGCAGTGCTTCTCAGGGGGGTGATGAAAAACTGTTTTTT
V: TRBV12-3/TRBV12-4; D: -; size: many; J: TRBJ1-4; CDR3: CASSPSGKLFF; DNA: TGTGCCAGCAGTCCCTCCGGGAAACTGTTTTTT
V: TRBV19; D: -; size: few; J: TRBJ1-1; CDR3: CASRTPGLSTEAFF; DNA: TGTGCCAGCCGAACCCCGGGACTATCCACTGAAGCTTTCTTT
V: TRBV2; D: -; size: many; J: TRBJ2-7; CDR3: CASSESGGTYEQYF; DNA: TGTGCCAGCAGTGAATCAGGGGGGACCTACGAGCAGTACTTC
V: TRBV6-1; D: -; size: few; J: TRBJ1-5; CDR3: CASSEQGNQPQHF; DNA: TGTGCCAGCAGTGAACAGGGCAATCAGCCCCAGCATTTT
V: TRBV5-1; D: -; size: many; J: TRBJ2-3; CDR3: CASSGTHTDTQYF; DNA: TGCGCCAGCAGTGGGACGCATACAGATACGCAGTATTTT
V: TRBV13; D: -; size: many; J: TRBJ2-5; CDR3: CASSHRLYTGSQETQYF; DNA: TGTGCCAGCAGCCACCGGTTATACACAGGGTCCCAAGAGACCCAGTACTTC